This T cell receptor (beta chain) is drawn from a study of regulatory T cells in long-lasting Graves disease. Broader study findings: Because few samples were included, accuracy may have been lower. It was in persistent disease that TRBV28, TRBJ1-2 and TRBJ2-5 were favored.

Time point specified: newly diagnosed GD, antithyroid drugs for less than 3 months. The TCR library was made from RNA that had been extracted from PBMCs in TRIzol. As regards this clonotype: Its specificity is unknown.

Germline V gene sequence: CDR1 SGDLS, CDR2 YYNGEE. V was clipped by 0 bases and J by 3 bases, with 9 bases between them. The CDR3 is made up of 14 amino acids. Through Arm-PCR of CDR3 regions and iRepertoire HTBI primers, TCR beta libraries were built. TCRdb re-derived calls from the multiplex PCR reads in MiXCR, one entry per CDR3 protein. The profile shows about 520,000 distinct CDR3 sequences, about 11% of them singletons. A further study also used this sample, focusing on T cells in Graves' hyperthyroidism and ophthalmopathy.

The TCR originated in a woman aged 30 to 39 with Graves disease. Sequencing used peripheral blood mononuclear cells (PBMCs), obtained at new diagnosis, from a patient treated with antithyroid drugs. The chain employs TRBV9 and TRBJ1-1; no firm D call. The CDR3 DNA reads TGTGCCAGCAGCGTAGCTGAGAGCGACACTGAAGCTTTCTTT. Encoded protein: CASSVAESDTEAFF.